Given below is one TCR beta chain in context. Its antigen is unknown. The table came from immunoSEQ multiplex PCR; TCRdb's copy has only in-frame clones and leaves some out. Among roughly 200 clones listed, about 81% were seen once. V was trimmed by 5 bases and J by 4 bases, leaving 11 bases between them. The CDR3 is 13 residues long. CDR1 is MNHEY and CDR2 is SVGAGI in the germline V gene. This entry is derived from a study of chemoradiotherapy in HPV16-positive cancers. Study details: Functional T-cell assays on a couple of HPV16-positive patients' cells defined candidate HPV-specific clones and common TCR motifs. Study-level findings and limits: During treatment, candidate HPV-specific clones and E7-related motifs expanded in tumor.

The TCR was taken from a human donor with HPV-associated anogenital cancer. The chain combines TRBV6-5 with TRBJ2-5; no clear D. This specimen consisted of tumor tissue, obtained from a patient who underwent chemoradiotherapy. CDR3 DNA sequence: TGTGCCAGCAGTGGCAATCGAGGAGAGACCCAGTACTTC. It encodes CASSGNRGETQYF.